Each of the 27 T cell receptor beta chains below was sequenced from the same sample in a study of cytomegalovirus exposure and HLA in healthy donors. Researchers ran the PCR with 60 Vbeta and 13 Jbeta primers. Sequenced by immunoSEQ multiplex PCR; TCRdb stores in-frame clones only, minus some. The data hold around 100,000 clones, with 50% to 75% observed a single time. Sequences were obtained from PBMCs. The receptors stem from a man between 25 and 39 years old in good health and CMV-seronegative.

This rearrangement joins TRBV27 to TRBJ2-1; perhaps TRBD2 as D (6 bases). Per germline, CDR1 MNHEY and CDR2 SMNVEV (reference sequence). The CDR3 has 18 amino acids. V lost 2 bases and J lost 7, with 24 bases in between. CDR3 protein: CASSLLPSGGINQNEQFF. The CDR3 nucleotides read TGTGCCAGCAGTTTACTCCCAAGCGGCGGGATCAATCAGAATGAGCAGTTCTTC.

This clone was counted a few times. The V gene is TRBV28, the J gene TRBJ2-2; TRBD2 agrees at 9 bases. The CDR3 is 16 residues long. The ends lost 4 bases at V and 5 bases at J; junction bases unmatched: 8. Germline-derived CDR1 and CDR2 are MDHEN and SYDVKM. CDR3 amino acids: CASSSAFSGGTGELFF. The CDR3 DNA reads TGTGCCAGCAGTTCTGCATTCAGCGGGGGGACCGGGGAGCTGTTTTTT.

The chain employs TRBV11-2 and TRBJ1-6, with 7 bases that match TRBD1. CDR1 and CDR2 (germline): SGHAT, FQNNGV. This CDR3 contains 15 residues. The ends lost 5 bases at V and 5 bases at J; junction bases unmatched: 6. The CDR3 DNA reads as TGTGCCAGCAGCCCCCAGACAGGGAATAATTCACCCCTCCACTTT. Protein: CASSPQTGNNSPLHF.

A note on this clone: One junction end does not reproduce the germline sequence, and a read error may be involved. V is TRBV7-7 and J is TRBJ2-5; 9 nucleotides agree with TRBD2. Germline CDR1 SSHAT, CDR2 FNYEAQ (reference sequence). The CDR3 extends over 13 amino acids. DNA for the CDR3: TGTGCTAGCAGCTTTAGCGGGAGCGAGACCCAGTACTTC. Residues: CASSFSGSETQYF.

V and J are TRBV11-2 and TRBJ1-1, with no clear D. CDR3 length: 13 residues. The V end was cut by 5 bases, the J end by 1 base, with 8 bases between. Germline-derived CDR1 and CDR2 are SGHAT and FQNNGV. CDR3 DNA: TGTGCCAGCAGCCCTCGACAGAACACTGAAGCTTTCTTT. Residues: CASSPRQNTEAFF.

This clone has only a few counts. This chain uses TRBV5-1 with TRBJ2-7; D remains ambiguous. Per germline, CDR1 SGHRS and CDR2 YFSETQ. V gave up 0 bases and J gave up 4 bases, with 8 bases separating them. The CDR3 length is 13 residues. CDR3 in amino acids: CASSLENIYEQYF. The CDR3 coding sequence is TGCGCCAGCAGCTTGGAAAATATTTACGAGCAGTACTTC.

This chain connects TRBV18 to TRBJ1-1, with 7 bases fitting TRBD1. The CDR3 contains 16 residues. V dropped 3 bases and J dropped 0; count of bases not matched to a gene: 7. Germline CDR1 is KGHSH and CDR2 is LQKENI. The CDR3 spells CASSPGQVRVNTEAFF. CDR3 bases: TGTGCCAGCTCACCCGGACAGGTACGGGTGAACACTGAAGCTTTCTTT.

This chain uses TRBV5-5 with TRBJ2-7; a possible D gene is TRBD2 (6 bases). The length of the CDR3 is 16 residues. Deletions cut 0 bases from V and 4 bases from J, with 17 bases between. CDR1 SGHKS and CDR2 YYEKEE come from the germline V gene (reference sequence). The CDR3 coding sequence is TGTGCCAGCAGCTTGGGGTTGGGGGGACCAGTTTACGAGCAGTACTTC. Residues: CASSLGLGGPVYEQYF. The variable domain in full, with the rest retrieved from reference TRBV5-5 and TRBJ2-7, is DAGVTQSPTHLIKTRGQQVTLRCSPISGHKSVSWYQQVLGQGPQFIFQYYEKEERGRGNFPDRFSARQFPNYSSELNVNALLLGDSALYLCASSLGLGGPVYEQYFGPGTRLTVT.

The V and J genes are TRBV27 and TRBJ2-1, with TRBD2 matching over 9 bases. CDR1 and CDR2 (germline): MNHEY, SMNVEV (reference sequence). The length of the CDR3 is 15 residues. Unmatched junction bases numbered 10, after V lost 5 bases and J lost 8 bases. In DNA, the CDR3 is TGTGCCAGCAGTCAAGAGGGACTAGCCGGAGATGAGCAGTTCTTC. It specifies CASSQEGLAGDEQFF.

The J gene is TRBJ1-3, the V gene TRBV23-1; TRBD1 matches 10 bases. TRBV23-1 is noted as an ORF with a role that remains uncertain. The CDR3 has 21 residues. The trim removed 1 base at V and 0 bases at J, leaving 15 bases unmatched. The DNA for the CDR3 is TGCGCCAGCAGTCAATTTTCGACAGGACAGGGGGTCCCCCTCTCTGGAAACACCATATATTTT. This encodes CASSQFSTGQGVPLSGNTIYF.

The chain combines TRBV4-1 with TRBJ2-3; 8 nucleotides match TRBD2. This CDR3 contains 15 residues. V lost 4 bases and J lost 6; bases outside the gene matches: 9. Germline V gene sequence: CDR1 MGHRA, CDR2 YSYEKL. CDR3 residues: CASSPLGLAPDTQYF. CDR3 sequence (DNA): TGCGCCAGCAGCCCCCTAGGACTAGCTCCGGATACGCAGTATTTT.

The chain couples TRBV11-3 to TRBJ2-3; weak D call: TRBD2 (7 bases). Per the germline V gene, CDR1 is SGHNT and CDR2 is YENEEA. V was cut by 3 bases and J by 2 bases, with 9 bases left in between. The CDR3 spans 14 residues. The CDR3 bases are TGTGCCAGCAGCTTCGGGGGGCACACAGATACGCAGTATTTT. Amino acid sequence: CASSFGGHTDTQYF.

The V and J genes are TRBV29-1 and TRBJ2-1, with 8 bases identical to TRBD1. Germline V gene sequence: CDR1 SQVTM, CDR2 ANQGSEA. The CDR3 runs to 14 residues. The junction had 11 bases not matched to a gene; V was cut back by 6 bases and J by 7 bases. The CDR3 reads CSVDRDFPGNEQFF. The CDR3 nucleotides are TGCAGCGTGGACAGGGACTTCCCGGGGAATGAGCAGTTCTTC.

The chain's CDR3 is CASSSQGSSYNSPLHF. The CDR3 coding sequence is TGTGCCAGCAGCTCCCAGGGGAGCTCCTATAATTCACCCCTCCACTTT. The chain is built from TRBV7-9 and TRBJ1-6; TRBD1 is a possible D gene (6 bases). Germline CDR1 SEHNR, CDR2 FQNEAQ (reference sequence). This CDR3 is 16 amino acids long. V lost 4 bases and J 0 bases, leaving 10 bases between the germline ends. The whole variable domain, remainder taken from reference TRBV7-9 and TRBJ1-6, is DTGVSQNPRHKITKRGQNVTFRCDPISEHNRLYWYRQTLGQGPEFLTYFQNEAQLEKSRLLSDRFSAERPKGSFSTLEIQRTEQGDSAMYLCASSSQGSSYNSPLHFGNGTRLTVT.

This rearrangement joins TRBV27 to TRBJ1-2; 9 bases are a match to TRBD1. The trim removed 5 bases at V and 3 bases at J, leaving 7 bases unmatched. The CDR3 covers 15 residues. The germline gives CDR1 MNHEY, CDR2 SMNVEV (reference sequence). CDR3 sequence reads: CASSNRGRSDYGYTF. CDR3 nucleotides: TGTGCCAGCAGTAACAGGGGGCGGAGTGACTATGGCTACACCTTC.

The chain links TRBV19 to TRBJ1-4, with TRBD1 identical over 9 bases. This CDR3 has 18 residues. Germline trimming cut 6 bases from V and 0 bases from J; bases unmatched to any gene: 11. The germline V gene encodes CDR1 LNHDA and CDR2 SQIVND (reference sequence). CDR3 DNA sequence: TGTGCCAGTAGACCGGGACAGGGTCACCCTTCAACTAATGAAAAACTGTTTTTT. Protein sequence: CASRPGQGHPSTNEKLFF. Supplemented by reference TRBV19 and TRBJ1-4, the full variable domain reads DGGITQSPKYLFRKEGQNVTLSCEQNLNHDAMYWYRQDPGQGLRLIYYSQIVNDFQKGDIAEGYSVSREKKESFPLTVTSAQKNPTAFYLCASRPGQGHPSTNEKLFFGSGTQLSVL.

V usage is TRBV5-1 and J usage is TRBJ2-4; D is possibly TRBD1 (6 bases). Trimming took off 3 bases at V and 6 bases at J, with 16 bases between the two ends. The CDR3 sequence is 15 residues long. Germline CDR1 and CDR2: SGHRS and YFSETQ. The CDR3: CASSSDSQGLNIQYF. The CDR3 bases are TGCGCCAGCAGCTCGGACTCTCAGGGGTTAAACATTCAGTACTTC.

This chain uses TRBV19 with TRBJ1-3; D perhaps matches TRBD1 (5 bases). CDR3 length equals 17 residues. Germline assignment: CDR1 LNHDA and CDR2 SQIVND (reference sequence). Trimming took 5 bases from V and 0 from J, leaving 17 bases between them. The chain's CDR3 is CASSFSGRRGSGNTIYF. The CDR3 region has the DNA TGTGCCAGTAGTTTTTCAGGGCGGAGGGGCTCTGGAAACACCATATATTTT. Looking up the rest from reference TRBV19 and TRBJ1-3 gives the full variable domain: DGGITQSPKYLFRKEGQNVTLSCEQNLNHDAMYWYRQDPGQGLRLIYYSQIVNDFQKGDIAEGYSVSREKKESFPLTVTSAQKNPTAFYLCASSFSGRRGSGNTIYFGEGSWLTVV.

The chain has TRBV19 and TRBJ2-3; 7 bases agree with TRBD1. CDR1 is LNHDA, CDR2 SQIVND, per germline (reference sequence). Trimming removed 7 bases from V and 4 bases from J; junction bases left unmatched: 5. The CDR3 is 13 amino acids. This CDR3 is CASKVQGADTQYF. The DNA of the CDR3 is TGTGCCAGTAAGGTCCAGGGGGCAGATACGCAGTATTTT. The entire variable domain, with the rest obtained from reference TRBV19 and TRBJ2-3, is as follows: DGGITQSPKYLFRKEGQNVTLSCEQNLNHDAMYWYRQDPGQGLRLIYYSQIVNDFQKGDIAEGYSVSREKKESFPLTVTSAQKNPTAFYLCASKVQGADTQYFGPGTRLTVL.

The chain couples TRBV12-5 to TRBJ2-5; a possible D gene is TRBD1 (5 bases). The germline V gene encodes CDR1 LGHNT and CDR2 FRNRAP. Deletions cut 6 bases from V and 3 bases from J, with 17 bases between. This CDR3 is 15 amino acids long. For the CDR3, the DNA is TGTGCTAGTGGACGGCAGGGTTTCAACAAAGAGACCCAGTACTTC. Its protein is CASGRQGFNKETQYF. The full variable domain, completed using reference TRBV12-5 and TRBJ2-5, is DARVTQTPRHKVTEMGQEVTMRCQPILGHNTVFWYRQTMMQGLELLAYFRNRAPLDDSGMPKDRFSAEMPDATLATLKIQPSEPRDSAVYFCASGRQGFNKETQYFGPGTRLLVL.

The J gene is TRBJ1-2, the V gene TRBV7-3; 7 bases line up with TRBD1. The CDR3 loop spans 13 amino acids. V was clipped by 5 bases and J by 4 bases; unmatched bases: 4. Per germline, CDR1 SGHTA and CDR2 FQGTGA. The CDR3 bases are TGTGCCAGCAGCGGACAGGTGATCTATGGCTACACCTTC. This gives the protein CASSGQVIYGYTF.

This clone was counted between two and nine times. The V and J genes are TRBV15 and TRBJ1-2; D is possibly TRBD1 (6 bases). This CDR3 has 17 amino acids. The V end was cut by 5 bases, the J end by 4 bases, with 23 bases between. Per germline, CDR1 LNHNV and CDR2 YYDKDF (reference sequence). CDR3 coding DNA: TGTGCCACCAGCCGCACCTTCGGCGGGGGCCCCTTCTATGGCTACACCTTC. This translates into CATSRTFGGGPFYGYTF.

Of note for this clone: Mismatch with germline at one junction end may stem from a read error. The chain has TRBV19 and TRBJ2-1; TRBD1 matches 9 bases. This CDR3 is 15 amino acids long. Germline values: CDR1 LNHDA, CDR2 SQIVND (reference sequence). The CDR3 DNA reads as TGTGCCAGTAGTACAGGACAGGGGTCCTACAATGAGCAGCTCTTC. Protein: CASSTGQGSYNEQLF.

The CDR3 loop is CASSWDRGVSQPQHF. CDR3 in DNA: TGTGCCAGCAGTTGGGACAGGGGTGTTAGTCAGCCCCAGCATTTT. The chain is built from TRBV6-1 and TRBJ1-5; the match to TRBD1 covers 10 bases. This CDR3 has 15 residues. CDR1 is MNHNS, CDR2 SASEGT, per germline. The V segment lost 5 bases and the J segment 6 bases; nucleotides outside the gene matches: 7.

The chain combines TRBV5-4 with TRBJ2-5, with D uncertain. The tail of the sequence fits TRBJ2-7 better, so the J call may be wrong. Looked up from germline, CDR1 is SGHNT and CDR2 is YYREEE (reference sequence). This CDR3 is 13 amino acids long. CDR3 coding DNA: TGTGCCAGCAGCTTGTCTGGTACCTACGAGCAGTACTTC. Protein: CASSLSGTYEQYF.

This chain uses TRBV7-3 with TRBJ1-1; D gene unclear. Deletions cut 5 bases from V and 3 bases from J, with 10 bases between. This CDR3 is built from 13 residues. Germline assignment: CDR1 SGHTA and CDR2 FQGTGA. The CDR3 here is CASSLTADTEAFF. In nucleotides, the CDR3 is TGTGCCAGCAGCCTTACAGCGGACACTGAAGCTTTCTTT.

In nucleotides, the CDR3 is TGTGCCAGTAGTTCAGTAAAGCGGGAAACCGACGAGCAGTACTTC. It encodes CASSSVKRETDEQYF. V gene TRBV19 combines with J gene TRBJ2-7, with TRBD2 matching 7 bases. V was pared by 5 bases and J by 5 bases, with 12 bases of the junction left unmatched. The CDR3 consists of 15 residues. Germline CDR1 reads LNHDA; CDR2 reads SQIVND (reference sequence).